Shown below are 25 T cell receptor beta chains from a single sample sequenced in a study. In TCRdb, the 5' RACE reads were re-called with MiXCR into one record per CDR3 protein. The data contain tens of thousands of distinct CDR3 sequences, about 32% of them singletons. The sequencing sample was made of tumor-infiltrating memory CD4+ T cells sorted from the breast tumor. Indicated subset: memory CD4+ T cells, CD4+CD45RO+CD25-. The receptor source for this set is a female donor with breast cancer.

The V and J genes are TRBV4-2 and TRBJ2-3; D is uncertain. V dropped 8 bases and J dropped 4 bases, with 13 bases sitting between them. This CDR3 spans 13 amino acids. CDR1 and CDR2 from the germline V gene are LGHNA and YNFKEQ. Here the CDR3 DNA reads TGTGCCAGCTGCCTAAGAAAATCAGATACGCAGTATTTT. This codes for CASCLRKSDTQYF.

Written as DNA, the CDR3 is TGCGCCAGCAGCTTGGGGGGGGGCCAAGAGACCCAGTACTTC. This sequence encodes CASSLGGGQETQYF. The chain combines TRBV5-1 with TRBJ2-5, with TRBD2 matching over 7 bases. V was clipped by 0 bases and J by 1 base; unmatched bases: 0. The CDR3 covers 14 residues. Germline V gives CDR1 SGHRS, CDR2 YFSETQ.

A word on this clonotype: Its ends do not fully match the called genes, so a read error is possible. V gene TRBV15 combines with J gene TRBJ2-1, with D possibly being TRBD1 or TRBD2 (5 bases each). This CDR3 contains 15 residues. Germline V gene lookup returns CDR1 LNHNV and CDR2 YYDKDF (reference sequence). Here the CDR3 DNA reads TGTGCCGCCAGCAGAGAGGGGAAATCCTACAATGAGCAGTTCTTC. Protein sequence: CAASREGKSYNEQFF.

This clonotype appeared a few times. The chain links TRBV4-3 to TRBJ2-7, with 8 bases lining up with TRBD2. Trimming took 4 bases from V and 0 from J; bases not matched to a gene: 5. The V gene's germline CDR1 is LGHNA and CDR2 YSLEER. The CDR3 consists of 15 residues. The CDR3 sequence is CASSLLADRSYEQYF. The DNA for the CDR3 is TGCGCCAGCAGCCTACTAGCGGACCGCTCCTACGAGCAGTACTTC.

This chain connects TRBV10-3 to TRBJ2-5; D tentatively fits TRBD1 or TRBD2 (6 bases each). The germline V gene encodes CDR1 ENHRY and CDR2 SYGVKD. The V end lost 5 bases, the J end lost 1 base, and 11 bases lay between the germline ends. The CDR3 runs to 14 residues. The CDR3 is CAISKQGGQETQYF. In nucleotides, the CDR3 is TGTGCCATCAGTAAACAGGGAGGCCAAGAGACCCAGTACTTC.

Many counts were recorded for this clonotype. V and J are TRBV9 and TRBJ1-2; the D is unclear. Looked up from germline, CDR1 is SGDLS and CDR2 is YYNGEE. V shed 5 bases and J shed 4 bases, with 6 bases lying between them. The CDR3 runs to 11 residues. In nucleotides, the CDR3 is TGTGCCAGCAGAGGAGGCTATGGCTACACCTTC. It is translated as CASRGGYGYTF.

The CDR3 nucleotides read TGTGCCAGCAGCCAAACCCGGGATACGCAGTATTTT. It codes for CASSQTRDTQYF. The genes are TRBV11-3 and TRBJ2-3; D gene unclear. V shed 5 bases and J shed 6 bases, with 9 bases lying between them. The germline V gene has CDR1 SGHNT and CDR2 YENEEA. The CDR3 length is 12 residues.

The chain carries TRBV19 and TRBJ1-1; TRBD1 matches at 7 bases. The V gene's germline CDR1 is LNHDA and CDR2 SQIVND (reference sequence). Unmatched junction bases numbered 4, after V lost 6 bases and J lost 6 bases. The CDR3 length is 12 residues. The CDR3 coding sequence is TGTGCCAGTAGCCCAGGGGGGTCTGAAGCTTTCTTT. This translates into CASSPGGSEAFF.

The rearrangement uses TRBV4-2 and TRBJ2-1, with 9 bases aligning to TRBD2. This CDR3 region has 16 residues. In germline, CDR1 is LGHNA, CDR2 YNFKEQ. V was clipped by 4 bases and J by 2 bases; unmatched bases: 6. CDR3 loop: CASSRDLAGAYNEQFF. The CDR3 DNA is TGTGCCAGCAGCCGGGACTTAGCGGGGGCCTACAATGAGCAGTTCTTC.

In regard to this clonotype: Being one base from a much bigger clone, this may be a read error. This CDR3 is CASSRRPSSGYGYTF. Here the CDR3 DNA reads TGTGCCAGCAGTCGACGCCCCTCCAGTGGCTATGGCTACACCTTC. This rearrangement joins TRBV27 to TRBJ1-2; D gene ambiguous. This CDR3 is built from 15 residues. CDR1 is MNHEY, CDR2 SMNVEV, per germline (reference sequence). V was clipped by 5 bases and J by 4 bases, with 17 bases between them.

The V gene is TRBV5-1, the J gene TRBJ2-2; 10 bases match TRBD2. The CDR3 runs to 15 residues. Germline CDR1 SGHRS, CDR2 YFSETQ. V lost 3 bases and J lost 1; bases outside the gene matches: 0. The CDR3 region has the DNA TGCGCCAGCAGCTCTAGCGGGGGGAACACCGGGGAGCTGTTTTTT. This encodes CASSSSGGNTGELFF. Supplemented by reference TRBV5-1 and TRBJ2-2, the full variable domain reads KAGVTQTPRYLIKTRGQQVTLSCSPISGHRSVSWYQQTPGQGLQFLFEYFSETQRNKGNFPGRFSGRQFSNSRSEMNVSTLELGDSALYLCASSSSGGNTGELFFGEGSRLTVL.

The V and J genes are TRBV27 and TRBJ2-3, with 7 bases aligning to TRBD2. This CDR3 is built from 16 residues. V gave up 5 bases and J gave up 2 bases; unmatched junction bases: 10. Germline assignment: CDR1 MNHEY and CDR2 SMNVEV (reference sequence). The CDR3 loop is CASSALLAFNTDTQYF. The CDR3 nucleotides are TGTGCCAGCAGTGCCTTACTAGCGTTCAACACAGATACGCAGTATTTT.

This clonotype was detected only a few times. CDR3 in amino acids: CASSLDRGADTQYF. CDR3 nucleotide sequence: TGTGCCAGCAGTCTCGACAGGGGGGCAGATACGCAGTATTTT. This chain uses TRBV27 with TRBJ2-3; the match to TRBD1 covers 9 bases. With 5 bases clipped from V and 4 bases from J, the junction kept 4 bases outside the gene matches. The CDR3 covers 14 residues. Germline V gene lookup returns CDR1 MNHEY and CDR2 SMNVEV (reference sequence).

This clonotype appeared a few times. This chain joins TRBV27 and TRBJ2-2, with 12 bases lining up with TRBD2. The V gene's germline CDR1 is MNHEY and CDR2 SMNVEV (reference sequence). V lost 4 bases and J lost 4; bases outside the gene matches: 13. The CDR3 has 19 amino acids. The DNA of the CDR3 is TGTGCCAGCAGTTCGTCTAGTCCTAGCGGGGGGGCCGGCACCGGGGAGCTGTTTTTT. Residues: CASSSSSPSGGAGTGELFF.

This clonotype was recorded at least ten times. As DNA, the CDR3 is TGCGCCAGCAGCCCGGGACAGAATCAGCCCCAGCATTTT. This codes for CASSPGQNQPQHF. J is TRBJ1-5 and V is TRBV5-1; the match to TRBD1 covers 7 bases. The length of the CDR3 is 13 residues. V shed 4 bases, J shed 4 bases, and the junction held 2 bases outside the gene matches. The germline gives CDR1 SGHRS, CDR2 YFSETQ. The full variable domain, in which reference TRBV5-1 and TRBJ1-5 provide the parts outside the CDR3, is KAGVTQTPRYLIKTRGQQVTLSCSPISGHRSVSWYQQTPGQGLQFLFEYFSETQRNKGNFPGRFSGRQFSNSRSEMNVSTLELGDSALYLCASSPGQNQPQHFGDGTRLSIL.

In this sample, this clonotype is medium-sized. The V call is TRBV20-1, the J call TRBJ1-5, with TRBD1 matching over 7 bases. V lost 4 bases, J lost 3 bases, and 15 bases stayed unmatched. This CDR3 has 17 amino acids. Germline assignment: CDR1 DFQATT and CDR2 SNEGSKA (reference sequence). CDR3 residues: CSAKDEGMTGFNQPQHF. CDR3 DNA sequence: TGCAGTGCTAAGGATGAGGGGATGACAGGGTTCAATCAGCCCCAGCATTTT.

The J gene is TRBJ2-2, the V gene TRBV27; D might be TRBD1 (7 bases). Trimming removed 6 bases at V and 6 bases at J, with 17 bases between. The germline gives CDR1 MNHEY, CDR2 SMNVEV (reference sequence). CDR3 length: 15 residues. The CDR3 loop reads CASSAHQGGAGELFF. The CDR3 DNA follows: TGTGCCAGCAGCGCTCATCAGGGGGGAGCCGGGGAGCTGTTTTTT.

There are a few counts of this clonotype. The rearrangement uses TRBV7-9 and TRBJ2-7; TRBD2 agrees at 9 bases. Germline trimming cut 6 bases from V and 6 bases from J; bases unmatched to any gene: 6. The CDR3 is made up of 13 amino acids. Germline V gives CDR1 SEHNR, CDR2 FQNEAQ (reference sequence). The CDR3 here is CASSSGTSFEQYF. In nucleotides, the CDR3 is TGTGCCAGCAGTTCCGGGACTAGCTTCGAGCAGTACTTC.

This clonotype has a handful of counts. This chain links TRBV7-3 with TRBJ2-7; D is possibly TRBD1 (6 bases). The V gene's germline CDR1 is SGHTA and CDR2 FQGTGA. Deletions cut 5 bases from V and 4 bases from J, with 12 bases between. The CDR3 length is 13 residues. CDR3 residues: CASSPDRGYEQYF. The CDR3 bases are TGTGCCAGCAGCCCGGACAGAGGATACGAGCAGTACTTC. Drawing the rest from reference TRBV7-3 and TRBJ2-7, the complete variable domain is GAGVSQTPSNKVTEKGKYVELRCDPISGHTALYWYRQSLGQGPEFLIYFQGTGAADDSGLPNDRFFAVRPEGSVSTLKIQRTERGDSAVYLCASSPDRGYEQYFGPGTRLTVT.

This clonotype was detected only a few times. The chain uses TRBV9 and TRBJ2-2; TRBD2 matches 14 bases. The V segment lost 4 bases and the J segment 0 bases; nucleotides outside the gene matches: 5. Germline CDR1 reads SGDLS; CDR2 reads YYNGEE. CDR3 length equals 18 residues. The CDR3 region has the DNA TGTGCCAGCAGCCCCTGGACTAGCGGGAGGCCGAACACCGGGGAGCTGTTTTTT. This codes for CASSPWTSGRPNTGELFF.

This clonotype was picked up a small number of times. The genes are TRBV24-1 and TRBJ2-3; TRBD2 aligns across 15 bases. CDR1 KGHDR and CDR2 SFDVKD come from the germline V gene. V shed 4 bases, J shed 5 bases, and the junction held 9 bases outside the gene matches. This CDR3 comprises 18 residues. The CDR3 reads CATSDLGLAGGRGDTQYF. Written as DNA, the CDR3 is TGTGCCACCAGTGACCTCGGACTAGCGGGGGGGCGTGGAGATACGCAGTATTTT.

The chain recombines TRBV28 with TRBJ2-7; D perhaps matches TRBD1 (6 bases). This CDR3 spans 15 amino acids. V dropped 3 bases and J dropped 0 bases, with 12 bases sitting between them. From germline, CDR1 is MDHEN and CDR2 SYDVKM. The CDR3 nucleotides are TGTGCCAGCAGTTTCAGGGGCCTGAGCTCCTACGAGCAGTACTTC. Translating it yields CASSFRGLSSYEQYF.

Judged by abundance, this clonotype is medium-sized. The CDR3 here is CASSLDGTANSPLHF. The CDR3 region has the DNA TGCGCCAGCAGCTTGGACGGGACGGCAAATTCACCCCTCCACTTT. This chain links TRBV5-1 with TRBJ1-6; weak D call: TRBD1 (5 bases). Germline CDR1 and CDR2: SGHRS and YFSETQ. V lost 0 bases and J 7 bases, leaving 11 bases between the germline ends. The CDR3 has 15 amino acids.

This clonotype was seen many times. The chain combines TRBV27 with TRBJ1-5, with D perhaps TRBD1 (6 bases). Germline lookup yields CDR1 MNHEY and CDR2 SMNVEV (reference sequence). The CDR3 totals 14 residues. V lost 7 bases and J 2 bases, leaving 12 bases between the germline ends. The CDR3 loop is CASTSGAGNQPQHF. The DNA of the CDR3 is TGTGCCAGCACTTCAGGGGCGGGCAATCAGCCCCAGCATTTT.

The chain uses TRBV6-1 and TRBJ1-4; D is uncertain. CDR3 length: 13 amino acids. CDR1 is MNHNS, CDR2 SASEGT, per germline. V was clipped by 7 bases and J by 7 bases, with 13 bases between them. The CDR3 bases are TGTGCCAGCATGGAGCCTGTGAGTGAAAAACTGTTTTTT. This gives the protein CASMEPVSEKLFF.